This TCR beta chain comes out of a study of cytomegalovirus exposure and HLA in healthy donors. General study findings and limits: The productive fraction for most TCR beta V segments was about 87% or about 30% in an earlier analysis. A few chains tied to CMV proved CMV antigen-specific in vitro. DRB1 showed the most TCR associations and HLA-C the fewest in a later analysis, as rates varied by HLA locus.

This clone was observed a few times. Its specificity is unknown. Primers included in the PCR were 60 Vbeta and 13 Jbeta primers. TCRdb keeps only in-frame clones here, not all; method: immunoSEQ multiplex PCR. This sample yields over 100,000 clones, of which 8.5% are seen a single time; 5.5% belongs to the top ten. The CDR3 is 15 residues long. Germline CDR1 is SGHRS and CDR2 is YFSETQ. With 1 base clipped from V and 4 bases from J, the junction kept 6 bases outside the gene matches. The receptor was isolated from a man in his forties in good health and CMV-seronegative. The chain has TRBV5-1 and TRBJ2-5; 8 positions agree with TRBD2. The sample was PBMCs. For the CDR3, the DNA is TGCGCCAGCAGCTTGTCGACGGGGGGGCTAGAGACCCAGTACTTC. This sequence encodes CASSLSTGGLETQYF.